A selection of T cell receptor beta chains follows, all from one sample in a study of T cell repertoires in Merkel cell carcinoma. Some clones are missing from TCRdb's copy, which holds only in-frame ones; the method was immunoSEQ multiplex PCR. In the table there are some 14,000 clones, 76% of which are singletons. The material sequenced was tumor tissue. These receptors came from an adult with Merkel cell carcinoma. Both conserved end residues are part of each CDR3. The D gene is left open where the match is weak. Clone size is shown for a subset of rows, as once, few, many or a class of expanded clone.

TRBJ2-2,TRBD2,-,TRBV18,TGTGCCAGCTCACCAGAAGCGGGAGCCAGCACCGGGGAGCTGTTTTTT,CASSPEAGASTGELFF
TRBJ1-4,-,-,TRBV2,TGTGCCAGCAGTTTGGTGGAGGGCGAAAAACTGTTTTTT,CASSLVEGEKLFF
TRBJ2-2,-,-,TRBV5-6,TGTGCCAGCAGACGTCAGGGATATGCCGGGGAGCTGTTTTTT,CASRRQGYAGELFF
TRBJ1-5,-,-,TRBV6-6,TGTGCCAGCAGTTACAGGACAGAAGGGCAGCCCCAGCATTTT,CASSYRTEGQPQHF
TRBJ2-1,TRBD2,-,TRBV29-1,TGCAGCGTATTGAGCCGACTAGCGGGAGTGGGTGAGCAGTTCTTC,CSVLSRLAGVGEQFF
TRBJ1-5,-,-,TRBV19,TGTGCCAGTAACCGAGGACAGCCGAATCAGCCCCAGCATTTT,CASNRGQPNQPQHF
TRBJ1-3,-,-,TRBV7-2,TGTGCCAGCAGCTTAGTAGGCAGCTCTGGAAACACCATATATTTT,CASSLVGSSGNTIYF
TRBJ2-1,TRBD2,-,TRBV7-8,TGTGCCAGCAGCTTAATGGCTAGCGGGAATGAGCAGTTCTTC,CASSLMASGNEQFF
TRBJ2-2,TRBD2,once,TRBV28,TGTGCCAGCAGTTCGGGGGCGGGAGGTAACACCGGGGAGCTGTTTTTT,CASSSGAGGNTGELFF
TRBJ1-1,-,-,TRBV24-1,TGTGCCACCAGTGATTCCAGGACAGCACCCCGAGCTTTCTTT,CATSDSRTAPRAFF
TRBJ2-7,TRBD2,-,TRBV27,TGTGCCAGCAGTATAACCCCAGGACTAGCGGGAGACGGCGAGCAGTACTTC,CASSITPGLAGDGEQYF
TRBJ1-2,TRBD1,-,TRBV6-1,TGTGCCAGCAGTGAAGCCGACAGGGTAGACTACACCTTC,CASSEADRVDYTF
TRBJ2-7,-,-,TRBV12-3/TRBV12-4,TGTGCCAGCAGTTTAGCCTACGCTTCCGAGCAGTACTTC,CASSLAYASEQYF
TRBJ2-5,TRBD1,-,TRBV29-1,TGCAGCGTTGCGACAGGGGGCCAAGAGACCCAGTACTTC,CSVATGGQETQYF
TRBJ1-2,TRBD1,-,TRBV5-1,TGCGCCAGCAGCTTAGACAGGGGACTTGTTGGCTACACCTTC,CASSLDRGLVGYTF
TRBJ1-2,-,once,TRBV28,TGTGCCAGCAGTTTATCGACAGCCTCTAACTATGGCTACACCTTC,CASSLSTASNYGYTF
TRBJ1-2,TRBD1,-,TRBV4-1,TGCGCCAGCAGCAAGATAGGGGGCGACGCCTATGGCTACACCTTC,CASSKIGGDAYGYTF
TRBJ2-2,TRBD2,-,TRBV10-3,TGTGCCATCAGTCTAGCGGGAGGGCTGACCGGGGAGCTGTTTTTT,CAISLAGGLTGELFF
TRBJ2-3,-,-,TRBV12-3/TRBV12-4,TGTGCCAGCAGTCCTTATATCTCAGATACGCAGTATTTT,CASSPYISDTQYF
TRBJ2-2,TRBD1,-,TRBV27,TGTGCCAGCAGTTTATTAACCGGGACAGGGGGCATCGGGGAGCTGTTTTTT,CASSLLTGTGGIGELFF